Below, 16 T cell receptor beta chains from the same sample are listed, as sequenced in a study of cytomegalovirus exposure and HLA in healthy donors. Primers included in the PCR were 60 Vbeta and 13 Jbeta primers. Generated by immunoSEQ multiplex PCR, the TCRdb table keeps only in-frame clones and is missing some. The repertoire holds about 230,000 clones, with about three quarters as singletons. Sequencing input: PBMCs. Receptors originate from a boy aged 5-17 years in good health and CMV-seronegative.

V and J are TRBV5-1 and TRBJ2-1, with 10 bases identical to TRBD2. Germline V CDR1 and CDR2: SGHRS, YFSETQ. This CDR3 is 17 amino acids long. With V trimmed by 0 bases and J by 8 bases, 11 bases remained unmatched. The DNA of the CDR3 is TGCGCCAGCAGCTTGGGGGGCCTAGCGGGGGCCGGTTATGAGCAGTTCTTC. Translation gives CASSLGGLAGAGYEQFF.

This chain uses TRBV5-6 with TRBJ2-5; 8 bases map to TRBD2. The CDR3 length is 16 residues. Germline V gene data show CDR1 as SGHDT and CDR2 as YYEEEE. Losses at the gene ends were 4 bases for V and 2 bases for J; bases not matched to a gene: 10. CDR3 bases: TGTGCCAGCAGCACCACCCCGGGGGGGACACAAGAGACCCAGTACTTC. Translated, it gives CASSTTPGGTQETQYF.

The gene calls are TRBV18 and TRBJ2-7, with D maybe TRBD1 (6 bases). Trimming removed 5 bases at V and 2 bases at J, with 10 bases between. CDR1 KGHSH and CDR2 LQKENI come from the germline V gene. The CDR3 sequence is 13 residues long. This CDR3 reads CASSGGQAYEQYF. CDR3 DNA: TGTGCCAGCTCAGGGGGCCAGGCCTACGAGCAGTACTTC.

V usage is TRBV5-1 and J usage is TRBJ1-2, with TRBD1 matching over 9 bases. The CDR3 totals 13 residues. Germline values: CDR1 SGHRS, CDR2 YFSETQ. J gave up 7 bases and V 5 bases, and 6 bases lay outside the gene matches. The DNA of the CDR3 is TGCGCCAGCAGAAAGAGGACAGGGGTTGGCTACACCTTC. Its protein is CASRKRTGVGYTF.

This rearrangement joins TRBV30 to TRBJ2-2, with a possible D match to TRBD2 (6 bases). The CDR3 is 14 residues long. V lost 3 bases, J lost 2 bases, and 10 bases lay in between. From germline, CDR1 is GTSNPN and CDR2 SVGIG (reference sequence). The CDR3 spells CAWRYGLNTGELFF. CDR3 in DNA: TGTGCCTGGAGATATGGACTAAACACCGGGGAGCTGTTTTTT.

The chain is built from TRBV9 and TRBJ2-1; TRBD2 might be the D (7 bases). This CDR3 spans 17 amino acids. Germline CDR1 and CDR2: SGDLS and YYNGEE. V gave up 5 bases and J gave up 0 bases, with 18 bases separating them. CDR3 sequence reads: CASRGGVATHSYNEQFF. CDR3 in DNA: TGTGCCAGCAGAGGGGGGGTGGCGACCCACTCCTACAATGAGCAGTTCTTC.

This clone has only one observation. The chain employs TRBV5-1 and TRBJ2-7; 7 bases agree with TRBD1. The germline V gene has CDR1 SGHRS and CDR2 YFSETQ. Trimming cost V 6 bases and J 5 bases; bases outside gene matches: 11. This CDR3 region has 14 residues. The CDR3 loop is CASKTSPTGDEQYF. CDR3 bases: TGCGCCAGCAAGACGTCCCCTACAGGGGACGAGCAGTACTTC.

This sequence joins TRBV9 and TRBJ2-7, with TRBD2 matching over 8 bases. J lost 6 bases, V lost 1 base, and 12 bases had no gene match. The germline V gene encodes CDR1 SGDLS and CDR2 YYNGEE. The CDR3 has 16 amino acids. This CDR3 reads CASSVTAGAQGGEQYF. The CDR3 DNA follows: TGTGCCAGCAGCGTAACAGCGGGGGCGCAAGGGGGCGAGCAGTACTTC.

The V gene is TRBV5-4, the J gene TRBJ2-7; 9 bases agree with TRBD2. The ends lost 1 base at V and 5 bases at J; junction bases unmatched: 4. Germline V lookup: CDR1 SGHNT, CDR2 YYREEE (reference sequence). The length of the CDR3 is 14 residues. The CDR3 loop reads CASSLLGLANEQYF. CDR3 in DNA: TGTGCCAGCAGCTTGTTGGGACTAGCCAACGAGCAGTACTTC.

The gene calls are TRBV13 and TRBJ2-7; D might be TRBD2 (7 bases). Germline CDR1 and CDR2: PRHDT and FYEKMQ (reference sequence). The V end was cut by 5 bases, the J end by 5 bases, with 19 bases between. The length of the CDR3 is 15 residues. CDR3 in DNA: TGTGCCAGCAGCCGGGGGAGGGGGAGAGGCGACGAGCAGTACTTC. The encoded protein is CASSRGRGRGDEQYF.

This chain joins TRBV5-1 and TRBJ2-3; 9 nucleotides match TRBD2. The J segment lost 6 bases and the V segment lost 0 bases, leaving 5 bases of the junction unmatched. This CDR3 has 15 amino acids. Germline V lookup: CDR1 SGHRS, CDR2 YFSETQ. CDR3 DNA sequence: TGCGCCAGCAGCTTGGTGACTAGCGGAGCGGATACGCAGTATTTT. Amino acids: CASSLVTSGADTQYF.

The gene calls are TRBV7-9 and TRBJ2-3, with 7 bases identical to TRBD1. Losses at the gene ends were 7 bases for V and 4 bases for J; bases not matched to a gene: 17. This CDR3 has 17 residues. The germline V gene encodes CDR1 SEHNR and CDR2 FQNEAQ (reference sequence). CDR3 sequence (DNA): TGTGCCAGCAACCGTCTCGGACAGGTTAGAGGCTCAGATACGCAGTATTTT. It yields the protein CASNRLGQVRGSDTQYF.

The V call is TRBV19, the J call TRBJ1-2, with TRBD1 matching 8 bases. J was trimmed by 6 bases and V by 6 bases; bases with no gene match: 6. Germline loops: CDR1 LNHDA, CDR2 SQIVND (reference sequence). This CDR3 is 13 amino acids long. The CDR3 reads CASSQGASNGYTF. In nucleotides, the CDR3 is TGTGCCAGTAGCCAGGGGGCCTCAAATGGCTACACCTTC.

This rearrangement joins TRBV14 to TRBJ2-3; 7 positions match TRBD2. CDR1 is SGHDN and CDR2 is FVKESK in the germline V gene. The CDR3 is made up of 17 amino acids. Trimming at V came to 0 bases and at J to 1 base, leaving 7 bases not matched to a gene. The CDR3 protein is CASSQDSEGRGTDTQYF. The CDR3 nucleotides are TGTGCCAGCAGCCAAGATTCGGAGGGGAGGGGCACAGATACGCAGTATTTT.

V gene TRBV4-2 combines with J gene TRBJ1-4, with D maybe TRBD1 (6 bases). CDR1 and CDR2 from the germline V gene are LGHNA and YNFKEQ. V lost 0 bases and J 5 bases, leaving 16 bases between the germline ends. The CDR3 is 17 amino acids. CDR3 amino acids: CASSQDPPEGENEKLFF. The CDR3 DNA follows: TGTGCCAGCAGCCAAGATCCCCCCGAGGGGGAAAATGAAAAACTGTTTTTT.

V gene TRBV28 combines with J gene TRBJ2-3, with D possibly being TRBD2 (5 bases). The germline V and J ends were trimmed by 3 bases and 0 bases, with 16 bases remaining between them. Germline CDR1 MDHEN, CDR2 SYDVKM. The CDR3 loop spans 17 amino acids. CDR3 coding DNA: TGTGCCAGCAGTTTTGACATGCGGGTTACTAGCACAGATACGCAGTATTTT. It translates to CASSFDMRVTSTDTQYF.